This T cell receptor (beta chain) derives from a study of CD8 T cells in Susac syndrome. cDNA came from roughly 0.47 to 1 ug RNA primed by random hexamers. TCRdb re-analysed the immunoSEQ multiplex PCR reads in MiXCR, keeping a single row per CDR3 protein. The sample includes about 180,000 distinct CDR3 sequences, approximately 96% seen only once; the top ten take around 0.15%. There are 15 residues in the CDR3. V was clipped by 0 bases and J by 6 bases, with 13 bases between them. The germline gives CDR1 SGHNT, CDR2 YYREEE (reference sequence). The clonotype originates from a human donor with multiple sclerosis. Source material: CD8+ T cells from PBMCs. V gene TRBV5-4 combines with J gene TRBJ2-4; tentative D call: TRBD2 (6 bases). CDR3: CASSLVEGGRNIQYF. The CDR3 DNA reads as TGTGCCAGCAGCTTGGTGGAGGGAGGCAGAAACATTCAGTACTTC.